This TCR beta chain is drawn from a study of early stage breast cancer tumors. Turning to the study itself: Most invasive tumors, about 75% of the 16, were ER+/PR+/HER2-.

CDR3 length: 14 residues. J was trimmed by 2 bases and V by 3 bases; bases with no gene match: 1. Germline V gene lookup returns CDR1 LNHDA and CDR2 SQIVND (reference sequence). Each sample had two DNA replicates, roughly 0.48 ug blood or around 1.5 ug tissue. TCRdb keeps only in-frame clones here, not all; method: immunoSEQ multiplex PCR. This table has tens of thousands of clones, 78% appearing once. The sample comprised blood. The chain is built from TRBV19 and TRBJ2-5, with 9 bases that match TRBD2. The clonotype was recovered from a person aged 40 to 50 with breast cancer. In DNA form, the CDR3 reads TGTGCCAGTAGTATTACTAGCGGGCAAGAGACCCAGTACTTC. Its protein product is CASSITSGQETQYF.